A single sample is the source of the 28 T cell receptor beta chains below, sequenced in a study of blood T cell repertoires in COVID-19 (dated by TCRdb to the early 2020s). To prepare the library, the immunoSEQ multiplex PCR assay was applied. Held by TCRdb, this immuneACCESS table contains in-frame sequences only and omits some clones. Under half of the omission traces to an unresolved V gene where checked; the cause of the rest is unknown. The sample records roughly 210,000 clones, less than 90% of which are singletons. The ten largest clones add up to 10% of the sample. The sequencing sample was made of peripheral blood. These receptors originate from a woman aged 80 or over with COVID-19, enrolled during active disease.

The sample holds a few counts of this clone. The chain has TRBV4-3 and TRBJ1-1, with D uncertain. This CDR3 spans 15 amino acids. From germline, CDR1 is LGHNA and CDR2 YSLEER. Trimming left V 0 bases short and J 6 bases short, with 14 bases between. The CDR3 bases are TGCGCCAGCAGCCAAGAACCGGGGATCGGTGCTGAAGCTTTCTTT. Translated: CASSQEPGIGAEAFF.

The gene calls are TRBV3-1 (or the pseudogene TRBV3-2) and TRBJ2-4; 8 nucleotides agree with TRBD1. V shed 4 bases and J 6 bases; nucleotides not matched to a gene: 5. The length of the CDR3 is 14 residues. CDR1 and CDR2 from the germline V gene are LGHDT and YNNKEL (reference sequence). The CDR3 is CASSPRTGLNIQYF. The CDR3 DNA reads TGTGCCAGCAGCCCTCGGACAGGGTTAAACATTCAGTACTTC.

In this sample, this clone turned up once. CDR3 coding DNA: TGTGCCACCAGTGATTCGACAACCTACTACTTC. Its protein product is CATSDSTTYYF. The J gene is TRBJ2-5, the V gene TRBV24-1; D is unresolved. The germline CDR1 and CDR2 sequences are KGHDR and SFDVKD. V lost 2 bases and J 14 bases, leaving 11 bases between the germline ends. The CDR3 is 11 amino acids.

The chain links TRBV24-1 to TRBJ1-5; 8 bases align to TRBD1. The trim removed 3 bases at V and 7 bases at J, leaving 7 bases unmatched. CDR3 length: 15 amino acids. Germline assignment: CDR1 KGHDR and CDR2 SFDVKD. The CDR3 DNA reads TGTGCCACCAGTGATACGGACAGGGAAGGCCAGCCCCAGCATTTT. This translates into CATSDTDREGQPQHF.

The chain recombines TRBV6-1 with TRBJ1-6, with D possibly TRBD1 on 5 matching bases. Germline-derived CDR1 and CDR2 are MNHNS and SASEGT. This CDR3 has 16 amino acids. V lost 2 bases and J 7 bases, leaving 15 bases between the germline ends. The CDR3 nucleotides read TGTGCCAGCAGTGAAAGGGAGGGACGGCTAAATTCACCCCTCCACTTT. It yields the protein CASSEREGRLNSPLHF.

The CDR3 loop is CAWGKSGGGTEAFF. The CDR3 DNA is TGTGCCTGGGGGAAATCAGGGGGTGGCACTGAAGCTTTCTTT. The J gene is TRBJ1-1, the V gene TRBV6-6, with TRBD1 matching 7 bases. The CDR3 has 14 amino acids. Germline trimming cut 11 bases from V and 4 bases from J; bases unmatched to any gene: 13. The germline V gene has CDR1 MNHNY and CDR2 SVGAGI (reference sequence).

V usage is TRBV19 and J usage is TRBJ1-6, with D perhaps TRBD1 (6 bases). V gave up 6 bases and J gave up 6 bases, with 18 bases separating them. Germline lookup yields CDR1 LNHDA and CDR2 SQIVND (reference sequence). The CDR3 totals 16 residues. The CDR3 DNA reads TGTGCCAGTAGGATCACAGGGAGAAGCGGTAATTCACCCCTCCACTTT. Translated: CASRITGRSGNSPLHF.

The V call is TRBV9, the J call TRBJ2-1; tentative D call: TRBD2 (7 bases). This CDR3 has 15 residues. Germline V gene data show CDR1 as SGDLS and CDR2 as YYNGEE. Trimming removed 4 bases at V and 5 bases at J, with 16 bases between. The chain's CDR3 is CASSKGGTTHNEQFF. In nucleotides, the CDR3 is TGTGCCAGCAGCAAAGGGGGGACTACCCACAATGAGCAGTTCTTC.

The chain carries TRBV4-3 and TRBJ1-6, with D possibly TRBD1 on 6 matching bases. CDR3 length: 14 amino acids. Trimming left V 2 bases short and J 10 bases short, with 12 bases between. CDR1 LGHNA and CDR2 YSLEER come from the germline V gene. The CDR3, as DNA: TGCGCCAGCAGCCAACGGACAGCGGAATCACCCCTCCACTTT. This translates into CASSQRTAESPLHF.

This chain links TRBV10-3 with TRBJ2-3; D uncertain. V was trimmed by 4 bases and J by 4 bases, leaving 12 bases between them. Germline CDR1 reads ENHRY; CDR2 reads SYGVKD. The CDR3 is 14 amino acids. The CDR3 spells CAISGPTKSDTQYF. CDR3 in DNA: TGTGCCATCAGTGGTCCCACTAAGTCAGATACGCAGTATTTT.

This clone was picked up a small number of times. The chain employs TRBV10-1 and TRBJ1-5; D gene uncertain. The V end lost 6 bases, the J end lost 5 bases, and 20 bases lay between the germline ends. The V gene's germline CDR1 is WNHNN and CDR2 SYGVQD (reference sequence). There are 16 residues in the CDR3. The CDR3: CASREHSGTLYQPQHF. The CDR3 DNA is TGCGCCAGCAGGGAGCATTCCGGTACCCTTTATCAGCCCCAGCATTTT.

This chain connects TRBV28 to TRBJ1-2; 8 nucleotides match TRBD1. The junction had 6 bases not matched to a gene; V was cut back by 5 bases and J by 1 base. CDR3 size: 15 residues. CDR1 is MDHEN, CDR2 SYDVKM, per germline. The CDR3 DNA sequence: TGTGCCAGCAGTCCGACAGGGGAATATAACTATGGCTACACCTTC. Protein: CASSPTGEYNYGYTF.

CDR3 in DNA: TGTGCCAGCAGCCGTCGGACAGCAAGGAGCGGCACTGAAGCTTTCTTT. It codes for CASSRRTARSGTEAFF. The V and J genes are TRBV3-1 (or the pseudogene TRBV3-2) and TRBJ1-1; D might be TRBD1 (6 bases). Germline values: CDR1 LGHDT, CDR2 YNNKEL (reference sequence). V was trimmed by 4 bases and J by 4 bases, leaving 19 bases between them. CDR3 length: 16 residues.

There are a few counts of this clone. This sequence joins TRBV21-1 and TRBJ1-5. TRBV21-1 is a pseudogene. The CDR3 totals 15 residues. The CDR3 region has the DNA TGTGCCAGCAGCCCCCTCGGGTATAGCAATCAGCCCCAGCATTTT. It is translated as CASSPLGYSNQPQHF.

The rearrangement uses TRBV3-1 (or the pseudogene TRBV3-2) and TRBJ1-1, with 10 nucleotides matching TRBD1. Losses at the gene ends were 4 bases for V and 4 bases for J; bases not matched to a gene: 0. Germline-derived CDR1 and CDR2 are LGHDT and YNNKEL (reference sequence). The CDR3 runs to 13 residues. CDR3 in amino acids: CASSRQGATEAFF. In DNA, the CDR3 is TGTGCCAGCAGCCGACAGGGGGCCACTGAAGCTTTCTTT.

The chain links TRBV5-1 to TRBJ2-2; possibly TRBD2 for D (7 bases). Trimming cost V 7 bases and J 4 bases, with 20 bases left between them. This CDR3 spans 16 amino acids. The germline V gene has CDR1 SGHRS and CDR2 YFSETQ. The CDR3 DNA sequence: TGCGCCAGCGGTGGGGACCAGGGAGGGGGCACCGGGGAGCTGTTTTTT. Translated: CASGGDQGGGTGELFF.

J is TRBJ1-3 and V is TRBV10-3; TRBD1 matches 7 bases. The V segment lost 6 bases and the J segment 4 bases; nucleotides outside the gene matches: 9. The germline CDR1 and CDR2 sequences are ENHRY and SYGVKD. The length of the CDR3 is 15 residues. The CDR3 protein is CAISETGKEGNTIYF. The CDR3 coding sequence is TGTGCCATCAGCGAGACAGGGAAGGAAGGAAACACCATATATTTT.

A note on this clone: The sample carries other DNA sequences with the same CDR3. This chain connects TRBV7-2 to TRBJ1-1, with 8 bases that match TRBD1. This CDR3 contains 14 residues. Germline lookup yields CDR1 SGHTA and CDR2 FQGNSA. The V segment lost 4 bases and the J segment 1 base; nucleotides outside the gene matches: 2. The CDR3 DNA follows: TGTGCCAGCAGCTCACAGGGGGGGAACACTGAAGCTTTCTTT. Protein product: CASSSQGGNTEAFF.

This clone was seen only once. The chain combines TRBV5-1 with TRBJ2-3; TRBD2 matches at 9 bases. Germline trimming cut 0 bases from V and 4 bases from J; bases unmatched to any gene: 3. Per germline, CDR1 SGHRS and CDR2 YFSETQ. The CDR3 is 15 residues long. The CDR3 sequence is CASSLEAGGSDTQYF. CDR3 bases: TGCGCCAGCAGCTTGGAAGCGGGGGGTTCAGATACGCAGTATTTT.

This chain joins TRBV28 and TRBJ2-7; D gene uncertain. The germline CDR1 and CDR2 sequences are MDHEN and SYDVKM. The CDR3 is made up of 12 amino acids. The germline V and J ends were trimmed by 6 bases and 3 bases, with 9 bases remaining between them. The CDR3, as DNA: TGTGCCAGCAGCCGGTCCCTCTACGAGCAGTACGTC. This encodes CASSRSLYEQYV.

This clone was counted between two and nine times. This rearrangement joins TRBV9 to TRBJ2-1; D ambiguous. Trimming shortened V by 4 bases and J by 0 bases, and 5 bases separated the two germline ends. The CDR3 covers 13 residues. Germline CDR1 and CDR2: SGDLS and YYNGEE. DNA of the CDR3: TGTGCCAGCAGCAGGAGCTCCTACAATGAGCAGTTCTTC. Its protein is CASSRSSYNEQFF. Looking up the rest from reference TRBV9 and TRBJ2-1 gives the full variable domain: DSGVTQTPKHLITATGQRVTLRCSPRSGDLSVYWYQQSLDQGLQFLIQYYNGEERAKGNILERFSAQQFPDLHSELNLSSLELGDSALYFCASSRSSYNEQFFGPGTRLTVL.

The CDR3 sequence is CASSPDRVYGYTF. Written as DNA, the CDR3 is TGTGCCAGCAGCCCCGACAGGGTCTATGGCTACACCTTC. V gene TRBV7-2 combines with J gene TRBJ1-2; TRBD1 matches at 7 bases. The J segment lost 4 bases and the V segment lost 5 bases, leaving 4 bases of the junction unmatched. CDR1 is SGHTA, CDR2 FQGNSA, per germline. The CDR3 totals 13 residues.

The chain carries TRBV7-9 and TRBJ2-7; 7 bases agree with TRBD1. The germline gives CDR1 SEHNR, CDR2 FQNEAQ (reference sequence). The trim removed 5 bases at V and 3 bases at J, leaving 10 bases unmatched. The CDR3 runs 15 residues. The CDR3 DNA is TGTGCCAGCAGCCCTATCGGGACAGCGAACTACGAGCAGTACTTC. Amino acids: CASSPIGTANYEQYF.

This clone was seen only once. The chain has TRBV5-5 and TRBJ1-1; D remains unclear. V was trimmed by 0 bases and J by 5 bases, leaving 14 bases between them. CDR1 is SGHKS and CDR2 is YYEKEE in the germline V gene (reference sequence). CDR3 length equals 15 residues. The CDR3 DNA reads TGTGCCAGCAGCTTGGCCGACCGGAGGAGAACTGAAGCTTTCTTT. Translation gives CASSLADRRRTEAFF.

The chain joins TRBV28 to TRBJ2-3; 15 bases are shared with TRBD2. The germline V gene has CDR1 MDHEN and CDR2 SYDVKM. The length of the CDR3 is 17 residues. With 5 bases clipped from V and 5 bases from J, the junction kept 8 bases outside the gene matches. Written as DNA, the CDR3 is TGTGCCAGCAGTCCGAGGCCGGGACTAGCGGGGGGAGATACGCAGTATTTT. This codes for CASSPRPGLAGGDTQYF.

The CDR3 protein is CASSLWGTGEKETQYF. DNA for the CDR3: TGTGCCAGCAGCTTATGGGGGACAGGGGAAAAGGAGACCCAGTACTTC. The chain carries TRBV7-8 and TRBJ2-5, with TRBD1 matching 10 bases. V lost 2 bases and J lost 5; bases outside the gene matches: 8. The CDR3 length is 16 residues. Germline CDR1 and CDR2: SGHVS and FQNEAQ.

The chain carries TRBV28 and TRBJ2-1; the match to TRBD2 covers 9 bases. V shed 7 bases and J 0 bases; nucleotides not matched to a gene: 7. The V gene's germline CDR1 is MDHEN and CDR2 SYDVKM. CDR3 length: 16 residues. CDR3 coding DNA: TGTGCCAGCACGCCTGCGGGGGGGAGCTCCTACAATGAGCAGTTCTTC. It specifies CASTPAGGSSYNEQFF.

V is TRBV19 and J is TRBJ1-2, with TRBD1 as a possible D gene (5 bases). V was shortened by 10 bases and J by 7 bases, with 16 bases between the two germline ends. Germline V gene lookup returns CDR1 LNHDA and CDR2 SQIVND (reference sequence). The CDR3 consists of 12 residues. CDR3 nucleotides: TGTGCCACCGCCGGAATGGGGGGTGGCTACACCTTC. As protein: CATAGMGGGYTF. Drawing the rest from reference TRBV19 and TRBJ1-2, the complete variable domain is DGGITQSPKYLFRKEGQNVTLSCEQNLNHDAMYWYRQDPGQGLRLIYYSQIVNDFQKGDIAEGYSVSREKKESFPLTVTSAQKNPTAFYLCATAGMGGGYTFGSGTRLTVV.